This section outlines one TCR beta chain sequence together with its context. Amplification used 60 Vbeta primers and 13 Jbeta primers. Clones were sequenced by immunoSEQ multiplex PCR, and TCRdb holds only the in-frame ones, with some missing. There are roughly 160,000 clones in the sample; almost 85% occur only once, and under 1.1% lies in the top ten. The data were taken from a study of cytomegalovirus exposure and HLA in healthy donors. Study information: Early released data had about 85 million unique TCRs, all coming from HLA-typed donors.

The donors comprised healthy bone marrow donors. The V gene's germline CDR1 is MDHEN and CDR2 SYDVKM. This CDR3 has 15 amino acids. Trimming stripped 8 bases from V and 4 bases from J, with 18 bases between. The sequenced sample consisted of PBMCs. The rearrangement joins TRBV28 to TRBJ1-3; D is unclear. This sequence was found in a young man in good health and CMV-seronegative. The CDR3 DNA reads TGTGCCAGCGTTACCGGCACAGCGGGAGGAAACACCATATATTTT. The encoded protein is CASVTGTAGGNTIYF.